These 8 T cell receptor beta chains were sequenced from one sample in a study of blood T cell repertoires in COVID-19. Data came from immunoSEQ multiplex PCR; TCRdb stores just in-frame clones and leaves some out. The data hold just under 350,000 clones, with 75% to 90% observed a single time. The sample was peripheral blood. Receptors originate from a woman aged 45-65 years with COVID-19, enrolled during active disease.

This clone occurred a few times. The chain is built from TRBV3-1 (or the pseudogene TRBV3-2) and TRBJ1-4; the D is unclear. There are 17 residues in the CDR3. The germline V gene has CDR1 LGHDT and CDR2 YNNKEL (reference sequence). V was clipped by 1 base and J by 3 bases, with 15 bases between them. CDR3 coding DNA: TGTGCCAGCAGCCAAGGTATCCCTAGTCACGCTAATGAAAAACTGTTTTTT. Its translation: CASSQGIPSHANEKLFF.

This chain joins TRBV7-2 and TRBJ1-1; possibly TRBD1 for D (6 bases). The CDR3 totals 18 residues. CDR1 SGHTA and CDR2 FQGNSA come from the germline V gene. Trimming left V 5 bases short and J 2 bases short, with 24 bases between. The CDR3 loop reads CASSLVTTLGTLNTEAFF. In nucleotides, the CDR3 is TGTGCCAGCAGCCTAGTAACAACCCTCGGGACACTTAACACTGAAGCTTTCTTT.

This sequence joins TRBV19 and TRBJ1-2, with 9 positions matching TRBD1. Per germline, CDR1 LNHDA and CDR2 SQIVND (reference sequence). This CDR3 has 14 amino acids. V gave up 2 bases and J gave up 7 bases; unmatched junction bases: 5. The CDR3 DNA reads TGTGCCAGTAGTATACGGGACAGGGCACGTGGCTACACCTTC. Protein sequence: CASSIRDRARGYTF.

The CDR3 protein is CASSRGPGTEAFF. The CDR3 DNA reads TGTGCTAGTAGCAGGGGGCCCGGCACTGAAGCTTTCTTT. The chain recombines TRBV12-5 with TRBJ1-1; 8 positions agree with TRBD1. The CDR3 runs 13 residues. V shed 8 bases and J 4 bases; nucleotides not matched to a gene: 6. CDR1 is LGHNT, CDR2 FRNRAP, per germline.

The chain recombines TRBV18 with TRBJ1-2; a weak D match, TRBD1 (6 bases). The V end was cut by 3 bases, the J end by 9 bases, with 11 bases between. Germline-derived CDR1 and CDR2 are KGHSH and LQKENI. The CDR3 length is 12 residues. The CDR3 loop is CASSPGQISYTF. Written as DNA, the CDR3 is TGTGCCAGCTCACCCGGACAGATCAGCTACACCTTC.

The J gene is TRBJ1-1, the V gene TRBV15, with 7 bases fitting TRBD1. This CDR3 contains 15 residues. The J segment lost 6 bases and the V segment lost 3 bases, leaving 10 bases of the junction unmatched. Germline values: CDR1 LNHNV, CDR2 YYDKDF (reference sequence). The CDR3 region has the DNA TGTGCCACCAGCAGCCCAGACAGGGTCGGCGCTGAAGCTTTCTTT. It is translated as CATSSPDRVGAEAFF.

The V call is TRBV30, the J call TRBJ2-7; 7 bases line up with TRBD2. The CDR3 runs 13 residues. Unmatched junction bases numbered 12, after V lost 8 bases and J lost 5 bases. CDR1 and CDR2 from the germline V gene are GTSNPN and SVGIG (reference sequence). The CDR3 region is CARGGEGGHEQYF. As DNA, the CDR3 is TGTGCCCGCGGTGGGGAGGGCGGCCACGAGCAGTACTTC.

V usage is TRBV2 and J usage is TRBJ1-6; the match to TRBD1 covers 7 bases. CDR3 length: 14 residues. Per germline, CDR1 SNHLY and CDR2 FYNNEI. V gave up 8 bases and J gave up 10 bases; unmatched junction bases: 11. Here the CDR3 DNA reads TGTGCCAGCGGGTCAGAGGGGGCCAGGTCACCCCTCCACTTT. Translated: CASGSEGARSPLHF.